Shown below are 22 T cell receptor beta chains from a single sample sequenced in a study of human T cells and chemical hapten exposure. Time point indicated: patch test 3, about 24 weeks after DPC sensitization. Specified treatment: therapeutic diphenylcyclopropenone sensitization with weekly scalp DPC. TCRdb re-derived calls from the RACE reads in MiXCR, one entry per CDR3 protein. The sample lists more than 70,000 distinct CDR3 sequences; around 9.9% were seen once. Sequenced material: whole blood, taken in connection with sensitization to the hapten diphenylcyclopropenone (DPC). The receptors were gathered from a woman younger than 45 with alopecia areata. Some clones in this sample may be carry-over from other donors' samples.

The J gene is TRBJ2-5, the V gene TRBV28; D may be TRBD1 (5 bases). In germline, CDR1 is MDHEN, CDR2 SYDVKM. V was clipped by 7 bases and J by 4 bases, with 19 bases between them. The CDR3 has 15 amino acids. CDR3 region: CASNRPGAGRETQYF. For the CDR3, the DNA is TGTGCCAGCAACCGGCCTGGGGCAGGTAGAGAGACCCAGTACTTC. The variable domain in full, completed from reference TRBV28 and TRBJ2-5, reads DVKVTQSSRYLVKRTGEKVFLECVQDMDHENMFWYRQDPGLGLRLIYFSYDVKMKEKGDIPEGYSVSREKKERFSLILESASTNQTSMYLCASNRPGAGRETQYFGPGTRLLVL.

This clonotype was seen ten or more times. The gene calls are TRBV5-1 and TRBJ1-4; 9 nucleotides match TRBD1. After removal of 2 bases from V and 0 bases from J, the junction contained 5 bases not matched to a gene. This CDR3 region has 17 residues. Per germline, CDR1 SGHRS and CDR2 YFSETQ. Written as DNA, the CDR3 is TGCGCCAGCAGCTTTGGGACAGGGAGTGCAACTAATGAAAAACTGTTTTTT. Its translation: CASSFGTGSATNEKLFF.

This clonotype has only a few counts. V is TRBV6-2 or TRBV6-3 and J is TRBJ2-4, with D hard to call. The CDR3 loop spans 12 amino acids. Germline CDR1 reads MNHEY; CDR2 reads SVGEGT. Trimming left V 3 bases short and J 12 bases short, with 12 bases between. The CDR3 nucleotides read TGTGCCAGCAGTTATGGGCAGAATTATCAGTACTTC. Amino acids: CASSYGQNYQYF.

This clonotype showed up many times. The chain couples TRBV25-1 to TRBJ2-1, with a possible D match to TRBD2 (6 bases). The CDR3 runs 15 residues. Looked up from germline, CDR1 is MGHDK and CDR2 is SYGVNS. V was shortened by 6 bases and J by 2 bases, with 14 bases between the two germline ends. The CDR3 is CASRGVEGPYNEQFF. CDR3 in DNA: TGTGCCAGCAGGGGCGTGGAGGGGCCCTACAATGAGCAGTTCTTC.

The V call is TRBV7-3, the J call TRBJ2-1; 13 bases match TRBD2. From germline, CDR1 is SGHTA and CDR2 FQGTGA. The CDR3 extends over 15 amino acids. The J segment lost 6 bases and the V segment lost 5 bases, leaving 4 bases of the junction unmatched. This CDR3 is CASSITSGRANEQFF. The CDR3 nucleotides are TGTGCCAGCAGCATCACTAGCGGGAGGGCCAATGAGCAGTTCTTC.

This clonotype has at least ten counts. V and J are TRBV14 and TRBJ2-1; D tentatively fits TRBD1 or TRBD2 (5 bases each). The germline gives CDR1 SGHDN, CDR2 FVKESK. V lost 3 bases, J lost 8 bases, and 20 bases lay in between. The CDR3 extends over 16 amino acids. The DNA for the CDR3 is TGTGCCAGCAGCCAGGGAGCCGGGACGCGGGTTTATGAGCAGTTCTTC. This codes for CASSQGAGTRVYEQFF.

This clonotype was recorded at least ten times. CDR3 nucleotides: TGTGCCAGCAGCTTAAACCCGGGATTCGGCGAGCAGTACGTC. Its protein product is CASSLNPGFGEQYV. V gene TRBV11-2 combines with J gene TRBJ2-7, with TRBD2 as a possible D gene (5 bases). CDR1 is SGHAT and CDR2 is FQNNGV in the germline V gene. This CDR3 has 14 amino acids. Trimming removed 2 bases from V and 6 bases from J, with 14 bases in between.

In this sample, this clonotype turned up a few times. J is TRBJ1-2 and V is TRBV3-1, with TRBD1 as a possible D gene (5 bases). CDR1 and CDR2 (germline): LGHDT, YNNKEL (reference sequence). The length of the CDR3 is 17 residues. V shed 1 base and J shed 6 bases, with 21 bases lying between them. The chain's CDR3 is CASSQATRDRGRNGYTF. DNA for the CDR3: TGTGCCAGCAGCCAAGCAACCCGGGACCGCGGGAGGAATGGCTACACCTTC.

Only a few counts were recorded for this clonotype. The gene calls are TRBV6-2 or TRBV6-3 and TRBJ2-3, with unresolved D. The V end lost 4 bases, the J end lost 10 bases, and 12 bases lay between the germline ends. The CDR3 extends over 12 amino acids. The germline V gene encodes CDR1 MNHEY and CDR2 SVGEGT. The CDR3 nucleotides are TGTGCCAGCAGTTCGAGTTTGGCTCCGCAGTATTTT. It translates to CASSSSLAPQYF.

This clonotype was seen more than once but under ten times. The rearrangement links TRBV3-1 to TRBJ2-3; the D gene is possibly TRBD2 (5 bases). From germline, CDR1 is LGHDT and CDR2 YNNKEL (reference sequence). The CDR3 runs to 13 residues. Trimming cost V 4 bases and J 8 bases, with 13 bases left between them. CDR3: CASSPLNSGTQYF. In nucleotides, the CDR3 is TGTGCCAGCAGCCCCCTCAACAGCGGTACGCAGTATTTT.

The V call is TRBV28, the J call TRBJ1-1; D is perhaps TRBD1 (5 bases). From germline, CDR1 is MDHEN and CDR2 SYDVKM. V shed 3 bases and J shed 11 bases, with 10 bases lying between them. The CDR3 is made up of 11 amino acids. The CDR3 bases are TGTGCCAGCAGTTTCCCCCGGGGGGCTTTCTTT. This encodes CASSFPRGAFF.

This clonotype was recorded many times. The chain links TRBV28 to TRBJ2-3; tentatively, D is TRBD1 (6 bases). CDR1 and CDR2 (germline): MDHEN, SYDVKM. V was pared by 8 bases and J by 2 bases, with 20 bases between. The CDR3 is made up of 16 amino acids. In DNA, the CDR3 is TGTGCCAGCGGTTCGACAGGAGAGGCCCCCACAGATACGCAGTATTTT. As protein: CASGSTGEAPTDTQYF.

This clonotype was picked up many times. The chain uses TRBV12-3 or TRBV12-4 and TRBJ1-5, with D unresolved. The CDR3 totals 14 residues. Trimming left V 6 bases short and J 6 bases short, with 15 bases between. CDR3 sequence reads: CASSPTPLGQPQHF. The CDR3 DNA reads TGTGCCAGCAGCCCCACCCCCTTGGGTCAGCCCCAGCATTTT.

This clonotype has at least ten counts. This sequence joins TRBV19 and TRBJ2-4; 7 nucleotides align to TRBD2. Germline V gives CDR1 LNHDA, CDR2 SQIVND (reference sequence). J lost 7 bases, V lost 0 bases, and 0 bases had no gene match. The CDR3 runs 13 residues. The CDR3, as DNA: TGTGCCAGTAGTATAGAGCGGGGGAACATTCAGTACTTC. Translation: CASSIERGNIQYF.

This clonotype has a handful of counts. The chain couples TRBV28 to TRBJ1-2; D not resolved. This CDR3 spans 11 amino acids. The germline CDR1 and CDR2 sequences are MDHEN and SYDVKM. As DNA, the CDR3 is TGTATCTCGGGGTCTAACTATGGCTACACCTTC. This gives the protein CISGSNYGYTF.

This clonotype has ten or more counts. This chain links TRBV6-1 with TRBJ1-1; the D is unclear. V lost 7 bases, J lost 1 base, and 16 bases lay in between. The CDR3 covers 15 residues. Germline V gene lookup returns CDR1 MNHNS and CDR2 SASEGT. CDR3 loop: CASTVREGWNTEAFF. In nucleotides, the CDR3 is TGTGCCAGCACCGTCCGGGAGGGATGGAACACTGAAGCTTTCTTT.

This clonotype has more than one count but fewer than ten. This chain connects TRBV5-7 to TRBJ2-7; D not certain. Being an ORF, TRBV5-7 has a function that is uncertain. This CDR3 region has 16 residues. V lost 6 bases, J lost 0 bases, and 19 bases lay in between. The CDR3 region has the DNA TGTGCCAGCACCATTAAATTGAGGACCAGCTCCTACGAGCAGTACGTC. Its protein is CASTIKLRTSSYEQYV.

At least ten counts were recorded for this clonotype. The chain is built from TRBV2 and TRBJ1-1, with D uncertain. The CDR3 is 14 amino acids. CDR1 and CDR2 (germline): SNHLY, FYNNEI. V was shortened by 4 bases and J by 0 bases, with 9 bases between the two germline ends. The CDR3, as DNA: TGTGCCAGCAGTGCGGCGGGAATGAACACTGAAGCTTTCTTT. Residues: CASSAAGMNTEAFF.

This clonotype was detected ten times or more. This chain links TRBV7-9 with TRBJ1-2, with TRBD1 matching 9 bases. The CDR3 is 14 amino acids. Germline values: CDR1 SEHNR, CDR2 FQNEAQ (reference sequence). J was trimmed by 4 bases and V by 6 bases; bases with no gene match: 6. CDR3 in amino acids: CASSQQGASYGYTF. The CDR3 nucleotides are TGTGCCAGCAGTCAACAGGGGGCGAGCTATGGCTACACCTTC. The full variable domain, with the rest looked up from reference TRBV7-9 and TRBJ1-2, is DTGVSQNPRHKITKRGQNVTFRCDPISEHNRLYWYRQTLGQGPEFLTYFQNEAQLEKSRLLSDRFSAERPKGSFSTLEIQRTEQGDSAMYLCASSQQGASYGYTFGSGTRLTVV.

Ten or more counts support this clonotype. This chain uses TRBV4-1 with TRBJ1-6; 10 nucleotides align to TRBD1. The CDR3 totals 18 residues. The V gene's germline CDR1 is MGHRA and CDR2 YSYEKL. V lost 4 bases, J lost 4 bases, and 10 bases stayed unmatched. CDR3 loop: CASSPLERQGAYNSPLHF. CDR3 in DNA: TGCGCCAGCAGCCCCCTGGAAAGACAGGGGGCATATAATTCACCCCTCCACTTT.

At least ten counts were recorded for this clonotype. CDR3 sequence: CSAGGIAGADNEQFF. CDR3 DNA sequence: TGCAGCGCTGGTGGTATAGCGGGGGCCGACAATGAGCAGTTCTTC. The V call is TRBV29-1, the J call TRBJ2-1; 9 positions agree with TRBD2. The CDR3 is made up of 15 amino acids. The junction had 12 bases not matched to a gene; V was cut back by 7 bases and J by 5 bases. Germline V CDR1 and CDR2: SQVTM, ANQGSEA.

This clonotype showed up many times. This chain links TRBV7-3 with TRBJ2-3; 12 bases fit TRBD2. Germline V gives CDR1 SGHTA, CDR2 FQGTGA. Losses at the gene ends were 5 bases for V and 0 bases for J; bases not matched to a gene: 3. This CDR3 is 16 amino acids long. The CDR3 region has the DNA TGTGCCAGCAGCCCAGGACTAGCGGGAAGCACAGATACGCAGTATTTT. Translation: CASSPGLAGSTDTQYF.